These 16 T cell receptor beta chains were sequenced from one sample in a study of blood T cell repertoires in COVID-19. Clones were sequenced by immunoSEQ multiplex PCR, and TCRdb holds only the in-frame ones, with some missing. Of more than 250,000 clones listed, approximately 86% were seen once; the top ten hold over 0.55%. What was sequenced was peripheral blood. The receptors originated from a human donor in a cohort sampled during active COVID-19.

The chain carries TRBV28 and TRBJ2-7; D is uncertain. Germline values: CDR1 MDHEN, CDR2 SYDVKM. The V end was cut by 6 bases, the J end by 3 bases, with 12 bases between. CDR3 length: 13 residues. The CDR3 sequence: CASRPSLVYEQYF. Here the CDR3 DNA reads TGTGCCAGCAGGCCGAGTTTAGTCTACGAGCAGTACTTC.

V usage is TRBV25-1 and J usage is TRBJ2-3; possibly TRBD1 for D (6 bases). V was shortened by 3 bases and J by 4 bases, with 8 bases between the two germline ends. The CDR3 length is 13 residues. The germline CDR1 and CDR2 sequences are MGHDK and SYGVNS. CDR3 nucleotide sequence: TGTGCCAGCAGTGATTGGGGGCCAGATACGCAGTATTTT. This sequence encodes CASSDWGPDTQYF.

V gene TRBV6-2 or TRBV6-3 combines with J gene TRBJ2-5, with 8 bases fitting TRBD2. Germline trimming cut 8 bases from V and 2 bases from J; bases unmatched to any gene: 10. CDR3 length: 15 residues. Germline-derived CDR1 and CDR2 are MNHEY and SVGEGT. CDR3 nucleotides: TGTGCCAGCCGCCGCTTTAGCGGGGAACAAGAGACCCAGTACTTC. Protein sequence: CASRRFSGEQETQYF.

J is TRBJ2-7 and V is TRBV7-9; D gene ambiguous. CDR3 size: 13 residues. V lost 5 bases and J 2 bases, leaving 10 bases between the germline ends. From germline, CDR1 is SEHNR and CDR2 FQNEAQ (reference sequence). The DNA of the CDR3 is TGTGCCAGCAGCGACGACTTACCCTACGAGCAGTACTTC. Its protein is CASSDDLPYEQYF.

The chain is built from TRBV7-9 and TRBJ1-1, with D unresolved. Trimming took off 3 bases at V and 1 base at J, with 9 bases between the two ends. This CDR3 spans 14 amino acids. Germline CDR1 is SEHNR and CDR2 is FQNEAQ (reference sequence). The CDR3 protein is CASSFAPGNTEAFF. The CDR3 DNA sequence: TGTGCCAGCAGCTTCGCCCCAGGGAACACTGAAGCTTTCTTT.

The rearrangement uses TRBV12-3 or TRBV12-4 and TRBJ1-4, with a tentative D call TRBD1 (5 bases). Trimming shortened V by 6 bases and J by 2 bases, and 7 bases separated the two germline ends. The CDR3 contains 13 residues. The CDR3 region is CASRGGTNEKLFF. In DNA, the CDR3 is TGTGCCAGCAGGGGGGGGACTAATGAAAAACTGTTTTTT.

CDR3 amino acids: CASSLATGANEQFF. In nucleotides, the CDR3 is TGTGCCAGCAGCTTAGCAACTGGGGCCAATGAGCAGTTCTTC. The chain uses TRBV11-3 and TRBJ2-1, with D possibly being TRBD1 (5 bases). V lost 1 base, J lost 6 bases, and 10 bases lay in between. The CDR3 totals 14 residues. CDR1 and CDR2 (germline): SGHNT, YENEEA.

The chain couples TRBV10-3 to TRBJ2-7; 10 positions match TRBD1. V shed 7 bases, J shed 4 bases, and the junction held 10 bases outside the gene matches. CDR3 length: 15 residues. Germline loops: CDR1 ENHRY, CDR2 SYGVKD. CDR3 residues: CAIMDRGQGRYEQYF. The CDR3 region has the DNA TGTGCCATCATGGACAGGGGACAGGGGAGATACGAGCAGTACTTC.

This rearrangement joins TRBV6-2 or TRBV6-3 to TRBJ2-3; TRBD2 aligns across 7 bases. In germline, CDR1 is MNHEY, CDR2 SVGEGT. Losses at the gene ends were 6 bases for V and 9 bases for J; bases not matched to a gene: 9. The CDR3 spans 13 residues. The CDR3 region has the DNA TGTGCCAGCAGCCCAGGAAGCGGGACGACGCAGTATTTT. Protein product: CASSPGSGTTQYF.

V usage is TRBV12-3 or TRBV12-4 and J usage is TRBJ2-1; 7 nucleotides match TRBD2. This CDR3 comprises 11 residues. With 6 bases clipped from V and 10 bases from J, the junction kept 3 bases outside the gene matches. The DNA of the CDR3 is TGTGCCAGCAGCCTGGGGGGGGAGCAGTTCTTC. Its protein is CASSLGGEQFF.

This clone has more than one count but fewer than ten. The chain couples TRBV10-3 to TRBJ2-7; 9 nucleotides line up with TRBD1. The V gene's germline CDR1 is ENHRY and CDR2 SYGVKD. CDR3 length equals 15 residues. Trimming took 6 bases from V and 4 from J; bases not matched to a gene: 10. The CDR3 DNA is TGTGCCATCAGCCGTACCGGGACAGGGAGGTACGAGCAGTACTTC. It codes for CAISRTGTGRYEQYF.

This rearrangement joins TRBV30 to TRBJ2-6; the match to TRBD1 covers 7 bases. Germline values: CDR1 GTSNPN, CDR2 SVGIG (reference sequence). The CDR3 has 14 amino acids. The V segment lost 7 bases and the J segment 4 bases; nucleotides outside the gene matches: 7. CDR3 residues: CAFKGGSGANVLTF. The CDR3, as DNA: TGTGCCTTCAAAGGGGGCTCCGGGGCCAACGTCCTGACTTTC. Full variable domain (rest looked up from reference TRBV30 and TRBJ2-6): SQTIHQWPATLVQPVGSPLSLECTVEGTSNPNLYWYRQAAGRGLQLLFYSVGIGQISSEVPQNLSASRPQDRQFILSSKKLLLSDSGFYLCAFKGGSGANVLTFGAGSRLTVL.

The chain couples TRBV2 to TRBJ2-2; D is unclear. The V end was cut by 2 bases, the J end by 3 bases, with 10 bases between. The CDR3 spans 15 residues. Per the germline V gene, CDR1 is SNHLY and CDR2 is FYNNEI. This chain's CDR3 is CASSELSSYTGELFF. Written as DNA, the CDR3 is TGTGCCAGCAGTGAACTCTCTTCTTACACCGGGGAGCTGTTTTTT.

The CDR3 region has the DNA TGTGCCATCAGCGATACAGGGGTCTCCTACGAGCAGTACTTC. Protein sequence: CAISDTGVSYEQYF. This chain joins TRBV10-3 and TRBJ2-7, with 7 bases that match TRBD1. Germline values: CDR1 ENHRY, CDR2 SYGVKD. The CDR3 consists of 14 residues. V was pared by 6 bases and J by 0 bases, with 5 bases of the junction left unmatched.

This chain joins TRBV7-2 and TRBJ2-7; TRBD1 might be the D (6 bases). Trimming shortened V by 5 bases and J by 5 bases, and 13 bases separated the two germline ends. In germline, CDR1 is SGHTA, CDR2 FQGNSA. This CDR3 contains 13 residues. Here the CDR3 DNA reads TGTGCCAGCAGCCGAGGGACATTTGACGAGCAGTACTTC. It encodes CASSRGTFDEQYF.

V gene TRBV7-3 combines with J gene TRBJ2-1; 12 bases match TRBD2. The CDR3 extends over 12 amino acids. Losses at the gene ends were 5 bases for V and 13 bases for J; bases not matched to a gene: 3. Germline-derived CDR1 and CDR2 are SGHTA and FQGTGA. CDR3 nucleotides: TGTGCCAGCAGCACGACTAGCGGGGGTCAGTTCTTC. Translating gives CASSTTSGGQFF.